The rows below give T cell receptor beta chains drawn from one sample of a study of cytotoxic CD8 clonotypes in ibrutinib-treated CLL. Repertoires were generated with immunoSEQ multiplex PCR, while TCRdb's copy carries only in-frame clones and drops some. The top ten hold 51% of the sample, which has about 29,000 clones, around 76% seen once. Sequencing used PBMCs, obtained after 36 months of ibrutinib treatment. These receptors originate from a human donor with chronic lymphocytic leukemia. The CDR3 runs from the conserved cysteine through the conserved F or W. D genes are given only for firm matches. Only some rows state a clone size, as once, few, many or a class for expanded clones.

DNA: TGTGCCAGCAGCTTGGGGGACAGGGACTCCACTGAAGCTTTCTTT; CDR3: CASSLGDRDSTEAFF; J: TRBJ1-1; size: .; V: TRBV5-6; D: TRBD1
DNA: TGTGCCAGCAGTTTAGGACGGTACACCGGGGAGCTGTTTTTT; CDR3: CASSLGRYTGELFF; J: TRBJ2-2; size: .; V: TRBV14; D: .
DNA: TGTGCCAGCAGCCCCGGGACGGACTACAATGAGCAGTTCTTC; CDR3: CASSPGTDYNEQFF; J: TRBJ2-1; size: .; V: TRBV7-7; D: .
DNA: TGTGCCAGCAGCTCGGTGACCCACCAAGAGACCCAGTACTTC; CDR3: CASSSVTHQETQYF; J: TRBJ2-5; size: .; V: TRBV7-9; D: .
DNA: TGTGCCAGCAGCGCCGAACGGACTAGCACCCACACAGATACGCAGTATTTT; CDR3: CASSAERTSTHTDTQYF; J: TRBJ2-3; size: .; V: TRBV9; D: TRBD2
DNA: TGTGCCAGCTCACCGGGACACCACACCCTCGGATCACCCCTCCACTTT; CDR3: CASSPGHHTLGSPLHF; J: TRBJ1-6; size: .; V: TRBV18; D: .
DNA: TGTGCCAGCAGCTCTAGCGGGGGGAACTACGAGCAGTACTTC; CDR3: CASSSSGGNYEQYF; J: TRBJ2-7; size: .; V: TRBV7-9; D: TRBD2
DNA: TGTGCCAGCAGCCTCCAGGACAGGGCGGGAGAGCAGTACTTC; CDR3: CASSLQDRAGEQYF; J: TRBJ2-7; size: .; V: TRBV11-2; D: TRBD1
DNA: TGCGCCAGCAGCTTGGGGTATTCCAGGGGGCCCTACAATGAGCAGTTCTTC; CDR3: CASSLGYSRGPYNEQFF; J: TRBJ2-1; size: .; V: TRBV5-1; D: TRBD1
DNA: TGTGCCTGGAGTCTCTACTTGAAGGCGGGGACTGAAGCTTTCTTT; CDR3: CAWSLYLKAGTEAFF; J: TRBJ1-1; size: .; V: TRBV30; D: .
DNA: TGTGCCAGCAGCTTAAATACAGGGGATTGGGGCTACACCTTC; CDR3: CASSLNTGDWGYTF; J: TRBJ1-2; size: .; V: TRBV7-9; D: TRBD1
DNA: TGTGCCAGCAGCACCCTAGCGGGGGGCATGAACACCGGGGAGCTGTTTTTT; CDR3: CASSTLAGGMNTGELFF; J: TRBJ2-2; size: .; V: TRBV9; D: TRBD2
DNA: TGCGCCAGCAGCTTGGCCGTGGGGGCAGGGACTGAAGCTTTCTTT; CDR3: CASSLAVGAGTEAFF; J: TRBJ1-1; size: .; V: TRBV5-1; D: .
DNA: TGCGCCAGCAGCTTGGACCCTAACTATGGCTACACCTTC; CDR3: CASSLDPNYGYTF; J: TRBJ1-2; size: .; V: TRBV5-1; D: .
DNA: TGTGCCAGCAGACGAACGGTTGACAGGGGGCTCGAGCAGTACTTC; CDR3: CASRRTVDRGLEQYF; J: TRBJ2-7; size: .; V: TRBV11-2; D: TRBD1
DNA: TGTGCCAGCACTTGGGACACCTATGGCTACACCTTC; CDR3: CASTWDTYGYTF; J: TRBJ1-2; size: .; V: TRBV6-5; D: .
DNA: TGTGCCACCAGCGCCCGGACTCATGTAGGGGAAAAACTGTTTTTT; CDR3: CATSARTHVGEKLFF; J: TRBJ1-4; size: .; V: TRBV15; D: .
DNA: TGTGCCAGCAGTTTTTCCACAGGGGGTACGCAGTATTTT; CDR3: CASSFSTGGTQYF; J: TRBJ2-3; size: .; V: TRBV6-5; D: TRBD1
DNA: TGTGCCAGCAGCTTCCGGGGCAGGGGAGAGCAGTACTTC; CDR3: CASSFRGRGEQYF; J: TRBJ2-7; size: .; V: TRBV5-6; D: .
DNA: TGTGCCAGCAGCTCCCCGCCCCTCCCGCAGTATTTT; CDR3: CASSSPPLPQYF; J: TRBJ2-3; size: .; V: TRBV7-2; D: .
DNA: TGTGCCAGCAGTTTTATGGGAGGGCAGACTGAAGCTTTCTTT; CDR3: CASSFMGGQTEAFF; J: TRBJ1-1; size: .; V: TRBV6-5; D: .
DNA: TGTGCTAGTGGTTTGGACAGGGCCTATAATTCACCCCTCCACTTT; CDR3: CASGLDRAYNSPLHF; J: TRBJ1-6; size: .; V: TRBV12-5; D: .
DNA: TGTGCCAGCAGTGGCAGGTTGGACACTGAAGCTTTCTTT; CDR3: CASSGRLDTEAFF; J: TRBJ1-1; size: many; V: TRBV2; D: .
DNA: TGTGCCAGCGGAACAGGGGGAGACGAGCAGTACTTC; CDR3: CASGTGGDEQYF; J: TRBJ2-7; size: .; V: TRBV9; D: TRBD1